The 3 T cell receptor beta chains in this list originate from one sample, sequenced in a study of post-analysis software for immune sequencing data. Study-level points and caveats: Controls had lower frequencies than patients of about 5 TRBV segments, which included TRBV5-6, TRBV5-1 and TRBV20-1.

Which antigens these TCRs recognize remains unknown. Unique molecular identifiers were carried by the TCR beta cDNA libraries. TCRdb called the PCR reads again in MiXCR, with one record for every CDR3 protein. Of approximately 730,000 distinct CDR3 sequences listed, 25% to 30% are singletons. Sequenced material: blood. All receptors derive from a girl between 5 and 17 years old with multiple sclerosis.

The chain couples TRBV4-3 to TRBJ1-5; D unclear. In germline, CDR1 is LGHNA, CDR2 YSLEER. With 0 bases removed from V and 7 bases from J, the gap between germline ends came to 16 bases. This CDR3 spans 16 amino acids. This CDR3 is CASSQDSIGRGQPQHF. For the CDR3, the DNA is TGCGCCAGCAGCCAAGATAGTATAGGCCGAGGGCAGCCCCAGCATTTT.

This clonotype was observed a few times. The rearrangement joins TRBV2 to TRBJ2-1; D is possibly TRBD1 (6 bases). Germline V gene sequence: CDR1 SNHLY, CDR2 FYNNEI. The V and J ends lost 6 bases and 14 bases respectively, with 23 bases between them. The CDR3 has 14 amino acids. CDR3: CASRSEGVGQKEFF. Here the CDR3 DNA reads TGTGCCAGCAGGTCCGAAGGGGTCGGACAGAAGGAGTTCTTC. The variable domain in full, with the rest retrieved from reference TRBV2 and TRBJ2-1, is EPEVTQTPSHQVTQMGQEVILRCVPISNHLYFYWYRQILGQKVEFLVSFYNNEISEKSEIFDDQFSVERPDGSNFTLKIRSTKLEDSAMYFCASRSEGVGQKEFFGPGTRLTVL.

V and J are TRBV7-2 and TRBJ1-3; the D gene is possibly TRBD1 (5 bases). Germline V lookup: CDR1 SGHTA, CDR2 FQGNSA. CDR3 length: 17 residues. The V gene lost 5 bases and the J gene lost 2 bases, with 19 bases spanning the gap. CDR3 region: CASSLGTGLGAGNTIYF. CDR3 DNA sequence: TGTGCCAGCAGCCTAGGGACGGGACTTGGCGCTGGAAACACCATATATTTT.